The T cell receptor beta chain described here comes from a study of vaccination and CD4 T cells after COVID-19. The time point here: late sampling 161 to 241 days after vaccination in three convalescent patients. The CDR3 has 15 amino acids. V shed 4 bases, J shed 2 bases, and the junction held 8 bases outside the gene matches. In germline, CDR1 is DFQATT, CDR2 SNEGSKA (reference sequence). Using its own MiXCR run on the PCR reads, TCRdb lists one record per CDR3 protein. Of some 40,000 distinct CDR3 sequences in the sample, around 35% were seen once. In its sample, this clonotype was seen a few times.

V gene TRBV20-1 combines with J gene TRBJ1-1; 9 bases map to TRBD1. Sequenced here: CD4+ T cells from blood, sampled about 7 months after SARS-CoV-2 vaccination. This clonotype originated in a human donor who had recovered from COVID-19. CDR3 sequence: CSANTWDRENTEAFF. The CDR3 DNA sequence: TGCAGTGCTAACACATGGGACAGGGAAAACACTGAAGCTTTCTTT.